The rows below give T cell receptor beta chains drawn from one sample of a study of OX40 agonist ivuxolimab in advanced cancers. The protocol was immunoSEQ multiplex PCR, while the TCRdb copy is restricted to in-frame clones and leaves out a portion. There are 11,000 to 15,000 clones in the sample; 85% to 95% occur only once, and about 20% lies in the top ten. The sample consisted of CD4+ or CD8+ T cells sorted from blood, taken in a trial of the OX40 agonist ivuxolimab. These receptors came from an adult with an advanced solid tumor such as melanoma, head and neck, liver or kidney cancer. Both conserved end residues are trimmed from each CDR3. D genes are given only for firm matches.

>TRBV28|-|TRBJ2-3
ASSFGQLDTDTQY
>TRBV27|TRBD2|TRBJ2-7
ASSSLAGTYEQY
>TRBV7-9|-|TRBJ1-1
ASEAAEAF
>TRBV27|-|TRBJ1-1
ASSVTRGLMNTEAF
>TRBV19|-|TRBJ1-1
ASSISWRGMTEAF
>TRBV2|-|TRBJ2-1
ASSESPNEQF
>TRBV11-2|-|TRBJ2-7
ASSLTADYEQY
>TRBV29-1|-|TRBJ1-1
SVASQGGEAF
>TRBV5-1|TRBD1|TRBJ2-3
ASSLTQGALDTQY
>TRBV6-5|TRBD1|TRBJ1-1
ASSSARGLWTEAF
>TRBV27|-|TRBJ2-7
ASIPLPLKGAYEQY
>TRBV14|-|TRBJ1-6
ASSQGHGVSPLH
>TRBV19|TRBD1|TRBJ1-1
ASRDRVNTEAF
>TRBV27|-|TRBJ2-1
ASREGLSYNEQF
>TRBV14|-|TRBJ2-1
ASSLRRVDEQF